This T cell receptor (beta chain) was profiled in a study of cytomegalovirus exposure and HLA in healthy donors. The V gene end was trimmed by 5 bases and the J gene end by 5 bases; junction bases not matched to a gene: 6. CDR3 length: 14 residues. Germline V gene sequence: CDR1 SGHAT, CDR2 FQNNGV. PCR amplification relied on 60 Vbeta primers (plus 13 Jbeta primers). Some clones are missing from TCRdb's copy, which holds only in-frame ones; the method was immunoSEQ multiplex PCR. Of over 95,000 clones listed, about 80% were seen once; the top ten hold about 12%. This sequence joins TRBV11-2 and TRBJ1-1; the match to TRBD1 covers 9 bases. Sequencing input: PBMCs. The origin of this receptor is a woman aged 40 to 55 in good health and CMV-seropositive. In DNA form, the CDR3 reads TGTGCCAGCAGCCATACAGGGGGCACGACTGAAGCTTTCTTT. It yields the protein CASSHTGGTTEAFF. The whole variable domain, remainder taken from reference TRBV11-2 and TRBJ1-1, is EAGVAQSPRYKIIEKRQSVAFWCNPISGHATLYWYQQILGQGPKLLIQFQNNGVVDDSQLPKDRFSAERLKGVDSTLKIQPAKLEDSAVYLCASSHTGGTTEAFFGQGTRLTVV.